The rows below give T cell receptor beta chains drawn from one sample of a study of Ad26.COV2.S vaccination and SARS-CoV-2 variants. Measured with immunoSEQ multiplex PCR; TCRdb has only the in-frame clones, and not every one. The table includes some 410,000 clones, 92% detected once. Sequenced material: peripheral blood, taken in a trial of Ad26.COV2.S vaccine versus placebo. These TCRs come from a person aged 18-60 years who received the Ad26.COV2.S COVID-19 vaccine or a placebo. CDR3s include the opening cysteine and the closing phenylalanine or tryptophan. Each record gives: D gene, V gene, clone size, J gene, CDR3 protein, CDR3 DNA. D genes are given only for firm matches. Rows give clone size only sometimes, using once, few, many, or a class for an expanded clone.

NA	TRBV5-4	NA	TRBJ1-2	CASRIGTGGYTF	TGTGCCAGCAGAATCGGGACGGGTGGCTACACCTTC
TRBD1	TRBV5-8	NA	TRBJ1-4	CASSPGTGGNEKLFF	TGTGCCAGCAGCCCCGGGACAGGGGGGAATGAAAAACTGTTTTTT
TRBD2	TRBV4-1	NA	TRBJ2-1	CASSQGSGAYNEQFF	TGCGCCAGCAGCCAAGGTAGCGGGGCTTACAATGAGCAGTTCTTC
TRBD2	TRBV6-5	NA	TRBJ2-7	CASSSAGAGEQYF	TGTGCCAGCTCTTCAGCGGGGGCGGGCGAGCAGTACTTC
TRBD2	TRBV7-6	NA	TRBJ2-5	CASSLESSGTETQYF	TGTGCCAGCAGCTTAGAGTCTAGCGGAACGGAGACCCAGTACTTC
TRBD1	TRBV9	NA	TRBJ1-2	CASSVQGAAGYTF	TGTGCCAGCAGCGTACAGGGGGCGGCAGGCTACACCTTC
NA	TRBV27	NA	TRBJ2-5	CASYPRDGPQETQYF	TGTGCCAGCTACCCAAGGGACGGACCACAAGAGACCCAGTACTTC
TRBD1	TRBV6-5	NA	TRBJ1-2	CASSLGQGRGYTF	TGTGCCAGCAGCCTGGGACAGGGGCGCGGCTACACCTTC
NA	TRBV10-3	once	TRBJ1-3	CAISEIDSSGNTIYF	TGTGCCATCAGTGAGATAGATAGCTCTGGAAACACCATATATTTT
NA	TRBV27	few	TRBJ1-1	CASSTLRGVAFF	TGTGCCAGCAGTACGCTGCGGGGCGTAGCTTTCTTT
NA	TRBV28	NA	TRBJ2-1	CASSIPRRSYNEQFF	TGTGCCAGCAGTATCCCCCGGCGCTCCTACAATGAGCAGTTCTTC
NA	TRBV9	NA	TRBJ2-2	CASSVAQTAPGELFF	TGTGCCAGCAGCGTAGCTCAGACAGCACCCGGGGAGCTGTTTTTT
NA	TRBV6-4	NA	TRBJ1-3	CASSEQAGNTIYF	TGTGCCAGCAGTGAACAGGCGGGAAACACCATATATTTT
TRBD1	TRBV11-2	NA	TRBJ2-5	CASRNRDRMQETQYF	TGTGCCAGCAGAAACCGGGACAGGATGCAAGAGACCCAGTACTTC
NA	TRBV19	NA	TRBJ2-1	CASSRDVAYNEQFF	TGTGCCAGTAGTCGGGACGTGGCCTACAATGAGCAGTTCTTC